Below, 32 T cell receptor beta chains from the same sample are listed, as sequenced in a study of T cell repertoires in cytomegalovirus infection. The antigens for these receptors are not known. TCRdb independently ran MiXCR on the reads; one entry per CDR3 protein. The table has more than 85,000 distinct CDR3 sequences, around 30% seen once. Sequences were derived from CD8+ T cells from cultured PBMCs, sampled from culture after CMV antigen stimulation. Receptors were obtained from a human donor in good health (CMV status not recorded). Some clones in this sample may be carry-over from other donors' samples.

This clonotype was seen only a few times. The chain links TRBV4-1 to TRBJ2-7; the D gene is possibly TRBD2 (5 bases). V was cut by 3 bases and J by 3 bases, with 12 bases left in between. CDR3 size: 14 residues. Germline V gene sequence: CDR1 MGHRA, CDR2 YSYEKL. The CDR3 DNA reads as TGCGCCAGCAGCCAGGACTCGGCCTTCTACGAGCAGTACTTC. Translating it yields CASSQDSAFYEQYF.

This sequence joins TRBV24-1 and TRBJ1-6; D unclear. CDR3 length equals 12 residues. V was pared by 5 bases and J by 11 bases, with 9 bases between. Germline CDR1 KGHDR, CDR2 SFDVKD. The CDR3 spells CATSAMGTPLHF. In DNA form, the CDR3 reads TGTGCCACCAGTGCAATGGGGACACCCCTCCACTTT.

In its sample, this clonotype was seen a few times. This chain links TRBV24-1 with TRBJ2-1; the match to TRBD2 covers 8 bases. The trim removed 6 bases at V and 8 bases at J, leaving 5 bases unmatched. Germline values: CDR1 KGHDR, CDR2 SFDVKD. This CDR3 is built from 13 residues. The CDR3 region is CATSSPGGDEQFF. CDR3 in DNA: TGTGCCACCAGTTCCCCCGGGGGGGATGAGCAGTTCTTC.

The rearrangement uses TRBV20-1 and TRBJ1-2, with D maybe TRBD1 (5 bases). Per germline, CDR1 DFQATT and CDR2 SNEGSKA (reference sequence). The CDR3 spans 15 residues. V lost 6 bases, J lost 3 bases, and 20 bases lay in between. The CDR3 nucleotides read TGCAGTGCGACATCCTCCGGTCAGGGAGACTATGGCTACACCTTC. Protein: CSATSSGQGDYGYTF.

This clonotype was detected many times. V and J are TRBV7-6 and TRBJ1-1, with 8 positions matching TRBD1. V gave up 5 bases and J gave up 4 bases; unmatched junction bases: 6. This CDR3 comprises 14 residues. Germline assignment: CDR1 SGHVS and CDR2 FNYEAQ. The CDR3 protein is CASSPGGLGTEAFF. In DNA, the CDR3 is TGTGCCAGCAGCCCAGGGGGCTTAGGCACTGAAGCTTTCTTT.

In DNA, the CDR3 is TGTGCCAGCAGCTTACCACAGCCATATGGCTACACCTTC. This encodes CASSLPQPYGYTF. The rearrangement uses TRBV7-9 and TRBJ1-2; D gene ambiguous. Per the germline V gene, CDR1 is SEHNR and CDR2 is FQNEAQ (reference sequence). With 2 bases removed from V and 5 bases from J, the gap between germline ends came to 9 bases. The CDR3 covers 13 residues.

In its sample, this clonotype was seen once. As DNA, the CDR3 is TGCAGCGTTCTGGGGGCGGCCTACGAGCAGTACTTC. Translation: CSVLGAAYEQYF. The chain carries TRBV29-1 and TRBJ2-7; D is perhaps TRBD1 (6 bases). CDR1 is SQVTM and CDR2 is ANQGSEA in the germline V gene. Trimming left V 5 bases short and J 2 bases short, with 10 bases between. The CDR3 contains 12 residues.

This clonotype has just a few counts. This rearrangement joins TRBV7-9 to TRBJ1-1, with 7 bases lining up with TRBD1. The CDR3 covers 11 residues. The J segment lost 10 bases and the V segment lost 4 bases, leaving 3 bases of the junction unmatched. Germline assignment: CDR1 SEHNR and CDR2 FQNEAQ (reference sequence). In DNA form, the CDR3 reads TGTGCCAGCAGCTGGGGACAGTTAGCTTTCTTT. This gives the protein CASSWGQLAFF.

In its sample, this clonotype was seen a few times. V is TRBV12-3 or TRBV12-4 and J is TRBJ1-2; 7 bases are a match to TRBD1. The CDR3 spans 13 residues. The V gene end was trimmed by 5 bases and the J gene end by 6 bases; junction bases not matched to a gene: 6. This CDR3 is CASSNTGDHGYTF. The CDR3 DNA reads TGTGCCAGCAGTAATACAGGGGACCATGGCTACACCTTC.

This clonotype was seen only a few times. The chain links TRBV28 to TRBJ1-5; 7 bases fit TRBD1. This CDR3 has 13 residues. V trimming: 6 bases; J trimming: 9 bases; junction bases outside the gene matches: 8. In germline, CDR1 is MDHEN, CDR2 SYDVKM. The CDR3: CASSPGGEGPQHF. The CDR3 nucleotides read TGTGCCAGCAGCCCAGGGGGAGAGGGGCCCCAGCATTTT.

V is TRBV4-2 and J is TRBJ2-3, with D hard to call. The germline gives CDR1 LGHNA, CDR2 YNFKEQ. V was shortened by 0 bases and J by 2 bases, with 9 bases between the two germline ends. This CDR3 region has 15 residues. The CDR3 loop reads CASSQEATYTDTQYF. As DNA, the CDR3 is TGTGCCAGCAGCCAAGAAGCCACCTACACAGATACGCAGTATTTT.

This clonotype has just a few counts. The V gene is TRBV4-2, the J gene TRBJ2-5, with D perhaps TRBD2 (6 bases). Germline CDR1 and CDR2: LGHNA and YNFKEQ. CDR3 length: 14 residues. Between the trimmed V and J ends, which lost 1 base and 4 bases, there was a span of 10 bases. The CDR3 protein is CASSQGLEVETQYF. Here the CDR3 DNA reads TGTGCCAGCAGCCAAGGACTAGAGGTAGAGACCCAGTACTTC.

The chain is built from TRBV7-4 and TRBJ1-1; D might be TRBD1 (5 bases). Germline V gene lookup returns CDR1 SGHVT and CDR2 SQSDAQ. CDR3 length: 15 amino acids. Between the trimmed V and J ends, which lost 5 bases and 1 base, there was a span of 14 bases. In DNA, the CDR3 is TGTGCCAGCAGCCCACGTGGGGCGGAGAACACTGAAGCTTTCTTT. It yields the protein CASSPRGAENTEAFF.

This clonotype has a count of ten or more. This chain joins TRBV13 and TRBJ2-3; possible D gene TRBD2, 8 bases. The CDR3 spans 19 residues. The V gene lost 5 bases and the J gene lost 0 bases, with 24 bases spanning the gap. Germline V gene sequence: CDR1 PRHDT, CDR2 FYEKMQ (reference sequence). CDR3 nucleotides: TGTGCCAGCAGCGTCACCGGGACTAGGGGGCCCCTCAGCACAGATACGCAGTATTTT. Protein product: CASSVTGTRGPLSTDTQYF.

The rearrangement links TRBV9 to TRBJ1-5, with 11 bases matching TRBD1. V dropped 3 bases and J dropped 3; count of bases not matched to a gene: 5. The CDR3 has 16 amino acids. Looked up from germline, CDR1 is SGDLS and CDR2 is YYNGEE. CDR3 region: CASSAGQGAPNQPQHF. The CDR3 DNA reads TGTGCCAGCAGCGCCGGACAGGGGGCCCCCAATCAGCCCCAGCATTTT.

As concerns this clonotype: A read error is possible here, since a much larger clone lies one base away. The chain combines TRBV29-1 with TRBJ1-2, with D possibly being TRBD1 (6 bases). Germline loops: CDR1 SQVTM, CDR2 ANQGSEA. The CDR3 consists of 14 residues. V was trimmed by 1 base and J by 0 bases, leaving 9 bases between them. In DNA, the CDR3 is TGCAGCGTTGAAGGGGACACATCTAACTATGGCTACACCTTC. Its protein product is CSVEGDTSNYGYTF.

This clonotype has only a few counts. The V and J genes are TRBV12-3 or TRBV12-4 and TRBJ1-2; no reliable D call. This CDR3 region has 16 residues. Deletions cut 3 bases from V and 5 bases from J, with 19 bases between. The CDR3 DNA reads TGTGCCAGCAGTTTTGGATTCACCAGCCGAGGGTATGGCTACACCTTC. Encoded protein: CASSFGFTSRGYGYTF.

The chain's CDR3 is CASSSGGTSGGDWETQYF. The CDR3 DNA follows: TGTGCCAGCAGCTCAGGGGGGACTAGCGGGGGTGATTGGGAGACCCAGTACTTC. The genes are TRBV5-6 and TRBJ2-5; TRBD2 matches 14 bases. This CDR3 region has 18 residues. The germline CDR1 and CDR2 sequences are SGHDT and YYEEEE. V gave up 3 bases and J gave up 5 bases; unmatched junction bases: 12.

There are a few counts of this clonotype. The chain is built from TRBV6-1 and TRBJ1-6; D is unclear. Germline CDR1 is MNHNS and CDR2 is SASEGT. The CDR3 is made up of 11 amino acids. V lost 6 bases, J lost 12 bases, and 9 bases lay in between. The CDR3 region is CASSPNLPLHF. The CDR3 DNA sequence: TGTGCCAGCAGCCCGAATCTACCCCTCCACTTT.

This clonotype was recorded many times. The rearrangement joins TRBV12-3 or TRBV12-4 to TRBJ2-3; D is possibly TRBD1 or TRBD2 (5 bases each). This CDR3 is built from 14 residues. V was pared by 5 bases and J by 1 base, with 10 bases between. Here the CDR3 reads CASSRRECTDTQYF. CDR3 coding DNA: TGTGCCAGCAGTCGCAGGGAGTGCACAGATACGCAGTATTTT.

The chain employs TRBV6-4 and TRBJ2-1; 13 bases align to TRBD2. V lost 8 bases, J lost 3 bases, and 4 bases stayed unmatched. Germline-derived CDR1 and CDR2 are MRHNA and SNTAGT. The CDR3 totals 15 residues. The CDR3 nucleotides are TGTGCCAGCGGAGGGACTAGCGGGGACTACAATGAGCAGTTCTTC. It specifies CASGGTSGDYNEQFF.

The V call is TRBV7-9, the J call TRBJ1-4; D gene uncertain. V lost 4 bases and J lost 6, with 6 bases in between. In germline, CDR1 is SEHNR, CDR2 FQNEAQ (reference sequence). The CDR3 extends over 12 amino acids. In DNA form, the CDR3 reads TGTGCCAGCAGCTCCGACCATGAAAAACTGTTTTTT. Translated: CASSSDHEKLFF.

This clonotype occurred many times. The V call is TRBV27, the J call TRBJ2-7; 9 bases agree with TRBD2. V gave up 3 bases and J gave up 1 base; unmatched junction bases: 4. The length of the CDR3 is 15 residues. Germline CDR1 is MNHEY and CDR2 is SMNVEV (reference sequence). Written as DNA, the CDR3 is TGTGCCAGCAGTTTGTTTAGCGGGGGATCCTACGAGCAGTACTTC. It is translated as CASSLFSGGSYEQYF.

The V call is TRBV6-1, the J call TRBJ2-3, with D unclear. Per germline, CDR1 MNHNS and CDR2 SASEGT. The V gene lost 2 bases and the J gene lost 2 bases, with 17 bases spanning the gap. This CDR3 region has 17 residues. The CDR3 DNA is TGTGCCAGCAGTGAAAACCCCGCTAGTTGGATCACAGATACGCAGTATTTT. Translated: CASSENPASWITDTQYF.

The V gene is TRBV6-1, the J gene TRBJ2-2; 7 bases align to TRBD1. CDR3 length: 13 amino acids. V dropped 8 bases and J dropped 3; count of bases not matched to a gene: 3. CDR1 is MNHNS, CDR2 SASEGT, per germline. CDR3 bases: TGTGCCAGCCAACAGGGGTACACCGGGGAGCTGTTTTTT. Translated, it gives CASQQGYTGELFF.

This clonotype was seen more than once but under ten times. DNA of the CDR3: TGCGCCAGCAGCCAAGATCTGGGCAGCCCAACATACTCTGGAAACACCATATATTTT. Residues: CASSQDLGSPTYSGNTIYF. The chain recombines TRBV4-1 with TRBJ1-3; D gene uncertain. From germline, CDR1 is MGHRA and CDR2 YSYEKL. The ends were cut back, 0 bases at V and 0 bases at J, with 18 bases in the middle. CDR3 size: 19 residues.

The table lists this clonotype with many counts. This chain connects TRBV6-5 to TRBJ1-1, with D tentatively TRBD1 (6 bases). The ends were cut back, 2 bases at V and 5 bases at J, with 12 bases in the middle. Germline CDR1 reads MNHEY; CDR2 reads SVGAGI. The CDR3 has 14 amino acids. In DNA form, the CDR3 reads TGTGCCAGCAGTTACGGGGGGCTCGGGACTGAAGCTTTCTTT. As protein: CASSYGGLGTEAFF.

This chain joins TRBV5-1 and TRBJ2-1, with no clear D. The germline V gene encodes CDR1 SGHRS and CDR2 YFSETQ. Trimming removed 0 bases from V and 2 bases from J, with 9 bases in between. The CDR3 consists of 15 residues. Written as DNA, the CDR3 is TGCGCCAGCAGCTTGGCCCCAGGTACCTACAATGAGCAGTTCTTC. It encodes CASSLAPGTYNEQFF.

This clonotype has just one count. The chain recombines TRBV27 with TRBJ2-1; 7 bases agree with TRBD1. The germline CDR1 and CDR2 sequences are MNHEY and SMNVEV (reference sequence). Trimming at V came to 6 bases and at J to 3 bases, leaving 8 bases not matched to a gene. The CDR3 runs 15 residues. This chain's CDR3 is CASSRDRQFYNEQFF. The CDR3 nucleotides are TGTGCCAGCAGCCGGGACAGACAATTCTACAATGAGCAGTTCTTC.

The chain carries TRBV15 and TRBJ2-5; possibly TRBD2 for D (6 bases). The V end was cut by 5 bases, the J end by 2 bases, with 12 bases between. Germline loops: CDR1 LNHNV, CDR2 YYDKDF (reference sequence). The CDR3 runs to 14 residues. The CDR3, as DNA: TGTGCCACCAGCCCGGGACTGACGCAAGAGACCCAGTACTTC. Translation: CATSPGLTQETQYF.

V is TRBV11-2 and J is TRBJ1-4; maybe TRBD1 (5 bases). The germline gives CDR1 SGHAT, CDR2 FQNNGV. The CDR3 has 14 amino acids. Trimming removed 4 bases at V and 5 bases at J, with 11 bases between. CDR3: CASSSSGMNEKLFF. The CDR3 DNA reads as TGTGCCAGCAGCTCCTCAGGGATGAATGAAAAACTGTTTTTT.

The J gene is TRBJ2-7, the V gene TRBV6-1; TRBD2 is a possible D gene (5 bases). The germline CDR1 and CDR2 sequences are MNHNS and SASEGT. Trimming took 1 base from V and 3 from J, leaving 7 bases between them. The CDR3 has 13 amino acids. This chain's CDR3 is CASSEVGSYEQYF. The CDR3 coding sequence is TGTGCCAGCAGTGAAGTGGGGAGCTACGAGCAGTACTTC.